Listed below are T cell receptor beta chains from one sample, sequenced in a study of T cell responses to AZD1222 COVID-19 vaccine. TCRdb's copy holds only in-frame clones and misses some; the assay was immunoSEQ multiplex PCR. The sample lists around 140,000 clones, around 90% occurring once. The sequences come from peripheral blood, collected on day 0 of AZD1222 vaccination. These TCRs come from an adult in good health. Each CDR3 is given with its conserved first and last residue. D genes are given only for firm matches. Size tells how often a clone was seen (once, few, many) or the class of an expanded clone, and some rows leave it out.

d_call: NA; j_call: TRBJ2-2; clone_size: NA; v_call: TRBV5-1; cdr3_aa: CASSLGALAKRAAGELFF; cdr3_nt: TGCGCCAGCAGCTTGGGGGCCTTAGCGAAAAGAGCGGCCGGGGAGCTGTTTTTT
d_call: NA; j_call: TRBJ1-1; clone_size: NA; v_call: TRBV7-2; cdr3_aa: CASRLGQNTEAFF; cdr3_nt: TGTGCCAGCAGATTGGGACAGAACACTGAAGCTTTCTTT
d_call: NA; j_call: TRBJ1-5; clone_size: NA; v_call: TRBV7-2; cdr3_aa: CASSLEQLNQPQHF; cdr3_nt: TGTGCCAGCAGCTTAGAACAGCTCAATCAGCCCCAGCATTTT
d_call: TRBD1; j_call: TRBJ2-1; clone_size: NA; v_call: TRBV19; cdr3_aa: CASSMDRVGEQFF; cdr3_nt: TGTGCCAGTAGTATGGACAGGGTGGGTGAGCAGTTCTTC
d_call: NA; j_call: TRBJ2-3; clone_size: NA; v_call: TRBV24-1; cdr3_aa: CATSELATDTQYF; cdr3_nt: TGTGCCACCAGTGAACTGGCCACAGATACGCAGTATTTT
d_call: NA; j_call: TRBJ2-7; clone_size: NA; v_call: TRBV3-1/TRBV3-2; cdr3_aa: CASRAGTSNFYEQYF; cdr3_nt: TGTGCCAGCAGAGCCGGGACATCTAACTTCTACGAGCAGTACTTC
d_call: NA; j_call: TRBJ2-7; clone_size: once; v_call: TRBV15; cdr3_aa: CATSRFLAADEQYF; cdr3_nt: TGTGCCACCAGCAGGTTCCTAGCCGCGGACGAGCAGTACTTC
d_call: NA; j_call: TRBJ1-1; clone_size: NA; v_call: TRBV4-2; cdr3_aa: CASSQEAWGLNTEAFF; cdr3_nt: TGTGCCAGCAGCCAAGAAGCTTGGGGTTTGAACACTGAAGCTTTCTTT
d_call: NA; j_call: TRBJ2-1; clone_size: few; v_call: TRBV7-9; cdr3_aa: CASSLLGGGPGNEQFF; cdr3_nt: TGTGCCAGCAGCTTATTGGGAGGAGGCCCGGGCAATGAGCAGTTCTTC
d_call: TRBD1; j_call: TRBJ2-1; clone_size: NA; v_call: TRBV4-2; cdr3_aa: CASSSSSGTGSNEQFF; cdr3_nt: TGTGCCAGCAGCTCCAGCTCCGGGACAGGGAGCAATGAGCAGTTCTTC
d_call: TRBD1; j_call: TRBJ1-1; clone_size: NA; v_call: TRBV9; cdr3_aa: CASSVGTGSEAFF; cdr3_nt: TGTGCCAGCAGCGTAGGGACAGGCTCTGAAGCTTTCTTT
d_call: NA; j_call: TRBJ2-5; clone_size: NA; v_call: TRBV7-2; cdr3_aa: CASSLREGIRETQYF; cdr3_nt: TGTGCCAGCAGCTTACGGGAAGGAATACGGGAGACCCAGTACTTC
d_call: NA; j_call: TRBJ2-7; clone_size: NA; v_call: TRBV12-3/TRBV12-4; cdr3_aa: CASSLNPPYEQYF; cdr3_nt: TGTGCCAGCAGTTTAAATCCCCCCTACGAGCAGTACTTC
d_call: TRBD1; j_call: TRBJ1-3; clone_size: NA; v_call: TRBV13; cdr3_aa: CASSSLPGQANSGNTIYF; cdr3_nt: TGTGCCAGCAGCTCCCTCCCTGGACAGGCGAACTCTGGAAACACCATATATTTT
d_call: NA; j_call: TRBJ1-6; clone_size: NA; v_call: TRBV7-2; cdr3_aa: CASSSIYNSPLHF; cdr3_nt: TGTGCCAGCAGCTCGATTTATAATTCACCCCTCCACTTT
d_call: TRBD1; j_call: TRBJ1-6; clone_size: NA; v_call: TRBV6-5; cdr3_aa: CASSQGDNSPLHF; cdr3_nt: TGTGCCAGCAGTCAGGGGGATAATTCACCCCTCCACTTT
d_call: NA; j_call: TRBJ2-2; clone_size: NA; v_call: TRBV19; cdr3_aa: CASSTPDINTGELFF; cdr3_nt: TGTGCCAGTAGTACTCCGGACATTAACACCGGGGAGCTGTTTTTT
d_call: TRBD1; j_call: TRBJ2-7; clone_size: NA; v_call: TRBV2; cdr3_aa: CASRTDRAMSYEQYF; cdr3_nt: TGTGCCAGCAGGACGGACAGGGCGATGTCCTACGAGCAGTACTTC
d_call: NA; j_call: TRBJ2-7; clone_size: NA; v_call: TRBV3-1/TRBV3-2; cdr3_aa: CASSPGVTLSYEQYF; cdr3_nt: TGTGCCAGCAGCCCAGGGGTAACCCTCTCCTACGAGCAGTACTTC
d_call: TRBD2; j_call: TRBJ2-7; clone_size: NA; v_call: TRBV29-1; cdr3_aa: CSGLAGGPSEEQYF; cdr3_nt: TGCAGCGGTCTAGCGGGAGGGCCTTCGGAAGAGCAGTACTTC
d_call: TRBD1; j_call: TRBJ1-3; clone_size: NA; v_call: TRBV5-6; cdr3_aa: CASSPTGDQPGNTIYF; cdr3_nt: TGTGCCAGCAGCCCTACAGGGGACCAGCCTGGAAACACCATATATTTT
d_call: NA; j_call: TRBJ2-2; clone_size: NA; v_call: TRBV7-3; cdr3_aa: CASSLRPDTGELFF; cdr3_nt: TGTGCCAGCAGCTTACGCCCGGACACCGGGGAGCTGTTTTTT
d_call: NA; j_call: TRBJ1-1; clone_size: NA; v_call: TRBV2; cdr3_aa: CASRGPQGSDAFF; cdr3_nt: TGTGCCAGCAGAGGCCCACAGGGATCTGACGCTTTCTTT
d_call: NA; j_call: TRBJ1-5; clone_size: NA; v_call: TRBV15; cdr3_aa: CATSRGYQPQHF; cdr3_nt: TGTGCCACCAGCAGAGGTTATCAGCCCCAGCATTTT
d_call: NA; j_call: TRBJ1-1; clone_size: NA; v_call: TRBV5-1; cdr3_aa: CASSQGRPLNTEAFF; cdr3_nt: TGCGCCAGCAGCCAGGGACGTCCTCTTAACACTGAAGCTTTCTTT
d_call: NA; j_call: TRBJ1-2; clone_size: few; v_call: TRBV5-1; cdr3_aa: CASRWDYGRGGYTF; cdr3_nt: TGCGCCAGCAGGTGGGACTACGGGCGTGGTGGCTACACCTTC
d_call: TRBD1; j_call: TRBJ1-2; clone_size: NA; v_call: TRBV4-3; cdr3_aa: CASSQDRGGDGYTF; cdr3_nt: TGCGCCAGCAGCCAAGATCGAGGGGGCGATGGCTACACCTTC
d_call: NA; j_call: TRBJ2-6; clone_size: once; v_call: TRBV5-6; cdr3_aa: CASSFQISSGANVLTF; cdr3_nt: TGTGCCAGCAGCTTCCAGATTAGCTCTGGGGCCAACGTCCTGACTTTC
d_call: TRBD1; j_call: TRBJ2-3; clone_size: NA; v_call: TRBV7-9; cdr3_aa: CASRVGTGITDTQYF; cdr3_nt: TGTGCCAGCAGAGTCGGGACAGGGATCACAGATACGCAGTATTTT
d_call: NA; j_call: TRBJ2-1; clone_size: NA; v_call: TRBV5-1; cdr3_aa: CASSLNAGSYNEQFF; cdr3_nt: TGCGCCAGCAGCTTGAATGCAGGGTCCTACAATGAGCAGTTCTTC
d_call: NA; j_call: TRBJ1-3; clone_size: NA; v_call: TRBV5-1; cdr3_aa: CASSTASSGNTIYF; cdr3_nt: TGCGCCAGCTCGACTGCGAGCTCTGGAAACACCATATATTTT
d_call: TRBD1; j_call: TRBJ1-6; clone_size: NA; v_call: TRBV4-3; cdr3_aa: CASSQTTGGSVGWPLHF; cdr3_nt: TGCGCCAGCAGCCAAACTACAGGGGGGAGTGTGGGGTGGCCCCTCCACTTT
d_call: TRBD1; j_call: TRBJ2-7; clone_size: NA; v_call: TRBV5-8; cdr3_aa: CASSWRDRGHEQYF; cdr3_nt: TGTGCCAGCAGCTGGCGGGACAGGGGTCACGAGCAGTACTTC
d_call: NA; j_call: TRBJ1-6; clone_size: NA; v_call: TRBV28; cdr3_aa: CASSPWTPPLNSPLHF; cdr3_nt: TGTGCCAGCAGTCCCTGGACACCCCCTCTTAATTCACCCCTCCACTTT
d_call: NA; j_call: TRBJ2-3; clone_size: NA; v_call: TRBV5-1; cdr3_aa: CASSLVMGKYTDTQYF; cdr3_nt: TGCGCCAGCAGCTTGGTAATGGGGAAATACACAGATACGCAGTATTTT
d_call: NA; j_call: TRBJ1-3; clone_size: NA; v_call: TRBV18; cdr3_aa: CASSPGGQPVTIYF; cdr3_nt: TGTGCCAGCTCACCGGGAGGACAACCAGTCACCATATATTTT
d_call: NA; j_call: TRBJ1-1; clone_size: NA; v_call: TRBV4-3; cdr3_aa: CASSQDSATSGTEAFF; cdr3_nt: TGCGCCAGCAGCCAAGATTCGGCCACTAGCGGGACTGAAGCTTTCTTT
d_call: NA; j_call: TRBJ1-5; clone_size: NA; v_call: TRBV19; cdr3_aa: CASSIEGRNLIRNQPQHF; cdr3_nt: TGTGCCAGTAGTATAGAGGGCAGGAATCTCATTAGGAATCAGCCCCAGCATTTT
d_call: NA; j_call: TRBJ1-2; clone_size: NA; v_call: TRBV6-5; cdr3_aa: CASSSGFLYGYTF; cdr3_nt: TGTGCCAGCTCTTCAGGTTTCCTCTATGGCTACACCTTC
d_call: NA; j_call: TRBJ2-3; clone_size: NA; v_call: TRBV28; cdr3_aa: CASSAPREFGTDTQYF; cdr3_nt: TGTGCCAGCAGCGCACCACGGGAGTTCGGCACAGATACGCAGTATTTT
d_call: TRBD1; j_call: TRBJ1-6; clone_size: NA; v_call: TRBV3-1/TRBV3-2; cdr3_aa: CASSQVGTGISPLHF; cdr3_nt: TGTGCCAGCAGCCAAGTTGGGACAGGAATATCACCCCTCCACTTT
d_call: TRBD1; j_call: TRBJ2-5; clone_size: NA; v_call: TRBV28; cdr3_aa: CASSQTGGGETQYF; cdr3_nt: TGTGCCAGCAGTCAGACAGGGGGCGGCGAGACCCAGTACTTC